This entry describes one T cell receptor (beta chain). Its specificity is unknown. These data originate in a study of T cell repertoires and HLA-DP antigens. Sequencing was performed with immunoSEQ multiplex PCR; in TCRdb, only in-frame clones are kept and a portion is missing. The sample records almost 90,000 clones, roughly 86% being singletons. The CDR3 is made up of 12 amino acids. The germline V gene has CDR1 SGHTA and CDR2 FQGNSA. V lost 2 bases and J 7 bases, leaving 6 bases between the germline ends. The rearrangement uses TRBV7-2 and TRBJ2-1, with D possibly called TRBD1 or TRBD2 (5 bases each). This clonotype was obtained from a man aged 50 to 59 in good health and CMV-seronegative. Sequences were obtained from CD4+ T cells from PBMCs. In nucleotides, the CDR3 is TGTGCCAGCAGCTTATGGGGGAATGAGCAGTTCTTC. This encodes CASSLWGNEQFF.